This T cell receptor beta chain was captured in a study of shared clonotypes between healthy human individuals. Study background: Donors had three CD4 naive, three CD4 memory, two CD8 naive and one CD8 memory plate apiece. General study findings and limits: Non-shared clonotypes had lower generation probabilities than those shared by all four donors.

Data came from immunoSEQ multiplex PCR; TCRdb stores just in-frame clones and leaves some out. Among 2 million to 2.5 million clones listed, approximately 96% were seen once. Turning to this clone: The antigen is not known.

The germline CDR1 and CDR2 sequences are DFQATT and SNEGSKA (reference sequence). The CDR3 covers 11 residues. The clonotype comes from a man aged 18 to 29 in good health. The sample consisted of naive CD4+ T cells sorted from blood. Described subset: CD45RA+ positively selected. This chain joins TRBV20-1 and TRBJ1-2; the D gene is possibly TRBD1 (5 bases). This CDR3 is CGAGGINGYTF. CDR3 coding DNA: TGCGGCGCGGGGGGAATAAATGGCTACACCTTC.